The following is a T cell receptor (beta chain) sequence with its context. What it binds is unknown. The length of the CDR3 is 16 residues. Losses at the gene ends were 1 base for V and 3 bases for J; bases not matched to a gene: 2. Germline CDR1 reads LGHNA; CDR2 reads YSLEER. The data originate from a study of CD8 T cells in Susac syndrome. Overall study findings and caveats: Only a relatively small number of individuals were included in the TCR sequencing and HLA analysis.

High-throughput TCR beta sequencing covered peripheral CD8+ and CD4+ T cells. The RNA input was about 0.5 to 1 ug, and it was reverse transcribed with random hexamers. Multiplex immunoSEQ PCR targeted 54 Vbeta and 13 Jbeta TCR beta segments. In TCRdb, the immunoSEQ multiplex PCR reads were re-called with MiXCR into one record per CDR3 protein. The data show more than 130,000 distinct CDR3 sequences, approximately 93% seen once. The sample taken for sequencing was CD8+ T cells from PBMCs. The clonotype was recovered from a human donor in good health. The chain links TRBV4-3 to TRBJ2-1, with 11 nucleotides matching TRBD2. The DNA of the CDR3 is TGCGCCAGCAGCCAAGCGGGACTAGCGGTCTACAATGAGCAGTTCTTC. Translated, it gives CASSQAGLAVYNEQFF.